The 3 T cell receptor beta chains below were found in one sample sequenced in a study of cytomegalovirus exposure and HLA in healthy donors (TCRdb year 2017). Library prep was done by the immunoSEQ multiplex PCR assay. For the multiplex PCR, a mixture combining 60 forward primers for TCR Vbeta segments and 13 reverse primers for TCR Jbeta segments was used. Entries here come from immuneACCESS through TCRdb and include only in-frame sequences with V and J called. Some clones fail to appear in such tables; in the studies checked, an unresolved V gene covers under half of the shortfall, and the cause of the remainder is unknown. The sample table contains 100,000 to 150,000 clones; only one count was recorded for about 71% of them. Clones ranked in the top ten supply about 2.6% of the sample. Sample: PBMCs. These receptors were obtained from a woman aged 55-69 years in good health and CMV-seropositive.

The rearrangement uses TRBV28 and TRBJ2-5; possibly TRBD1 for D (7 bases). With 5 bases removed from V and 1 base from J, the gap between germline ends came to 17 bases. CDR1 is MDHEN, CDR2 SYDVKM, per germline. CDR3 size: 16 residues. CDR3 in DNA: TGTGCCAGCAGTCGCCCCCGGGGGACAGCCCAAGAGACCCAGTACTTC. Amino acids: CASSRPRGTAQETQYF.

Remarks on this clone: Other nucleotide sequences in the sample specify the same CDR3. The rearrangement links TRBV18 to TRBJ1-1, with a tentative D call TRBD1 (5 bases). Germline lookup yields CDR1 KGHSH and CDR2 LQKENI. V shed 0 bases and J shed 4 bases, with 12 bases lying between them. The CDR3 extends over 15 amino acids. The CDR3 sequence is CASSPPGQGGTEAFF. CDR3 sequence (DNA): TGTGCCAGCTCACCACCTGGTCAGGGTGGCACTGAAGCTTTCTTT.

The genes are TRBV5-6 and TRBJ2-4; 8 nucleotides agree with TRBD2. V lost 1 base and J lost 1; bases outside the gene matches: 4. The CDR3 is made up of 16 amino acids. CDR1 and CDR2 (germline): SGHDT, YYEEEE. Here the CDR3 DNA reads TGTGCCAGCAGCTTGAGGGGACTAGGGGCCAAAAACATTCAGTACTTC. It encodes CASSLRGLGAKNIQYF.